Below, 20 T cell receptor beta chains from the same sample are listed, as sequenced in a study of blood T cell repertoires in COVID-19. Sequenced by immunoSEQ multiplex PCR; TCRdb stores in-frame clones only, minus some. The sample includes roughly 100,000 clones, approximately 83% seen only once; the top ten take 2.5% to 4%. The sequenced sample was peripheral blood. These receptors all come from a woman older than 75 with active or convalescent COVID-19.

The chain uses TRBV18 and TRBJ1-3; 9 nucleotides agree with TRBD1. The ends lost 3 bases at V and 4 bases at J; junction bases unmatched: 1. Germline-derived CDR1 and CDR2 are KGHSH and LQKENI. The CDR3 loop spans 14 amino acids. The CDR3 spells CASSPGTGGNTIYF. DNA for the CDR3: TGTGCCAGCTCACCTGGGACAGGGGGAAACACCATATATTTT. The full variable domain, rest sourced from reference TRBV18 and TRBJ1-3, is NAGVMQNPRHLVRRRGQEARLRCSPMKGHSHVYWYRQLPEEGLKFMVYLQKENIIDESGMPKERFSAEFPKEGPSILRIQQVVRGDSAAYFCASSPGTGGNTIYFGEGSWLTVV.

V is TRBV6-2 or TRBV6-3 and J is TRBJ1-2, with 7 bases that match TRBD1. V gave up 2 bases and J gave up 4 bases; unmatched junction bases: 13. Germline lookup yields CDR1 MNHEY and CDR2 SVGEGT. CDR3 length equals 17 residues. Here the CDR3 reads CASSYPIQINRGYGYTF. The CDR3, as DNA: TGTGCCAGCAGTTACCCCATCCAGATAAACAGGGGCTATGGCTACACCTTC.

This clone was detected a few times. The chain combines TRBV7-2 with TRBJ2-3, with TRBD2 matching over 9 bases. The CDR3 runs 15 residues. V lost 3 bases to trimming and J lost 1 base; unmatched junction nucleotides: 2. CDR1 and CDR2 (germline): SGHTA, FQGNSA. CDR3 sequence: CASSFSSGGTDTQYF. The CDR3 DNA follows: TGTGCCAGCAGCTTTTCTAGCGGGGGCACAGATACGCAGTATTTT.

The CDR3 region is CASSLGQGPVFYGYTF. CDR3 sequence (DNA): TGCGCCAGCAGCTTGGGCCAGGGCCCGGTCTTCTATGGCTACACCTTC. This chain uses TRBV5-1 with TRBJ1-2, with a possible D match to TRBD1 (5 bases). Germline CDR1 is SGHRS and CDR2 is YFSETQ. CDR3 length: 16 residues. Deletions cut 0 bases from V and 4 bases from J, with 16 bases between.

This chain links TRBV25-1 with TRBJ1-2; 7 nucleotides line up with TRBD1. Looked up from germline, CDR1 is MGHDK and CDR2 is SYGVNS. V gave up 9 bases and J gave up 7 bases; unmatched junction bases: 11. The CDR3 is 13 amino acids. The CDR3 loop is CASKSGTAFGYTF. CDR3 nucleotides: TGTGCCAGTAAGTCCGGGACAGCCTTTGGCTACACCTTC.

This clone was seen only once. The gene calls are TRBV30 and TRBJ1-1; D possibly corresponds to TRBD1 (5 bases). Germline loops: CDR1 GTSNPN, CDR2 SVGIG (reference sequence). The length of the CDR3 is 14 residues. Trimming cost V 4 bases and J 1 base, with 13 bases left between them. CDR3 coding DNA: TGTGCCTGGACGGCAGGGTGGTCGAACACTGAAGCTTTCTTT. Amino acids: CAWTAGWSNTEAFF.

This clone was seen only a few times. The V gene is TRBV6-2 or TRBV6-3, the J gene TRBJ1-6; D gene ambiguous. CDR3 length: 14 amino acids. Trimming took 2 bases from V and 7 from J, leaving 9 bases between them. The germline gives CDR1 MNHEY, CDR2 SVGEGT. CDR3 DNA sequence: TGTGCCAGCAGTTACGGCCACCAAAATTCACCCCTCCACTTT. Residues: CASSYGHQNSPLHF.

Note on this clone: Other DNA sequences within the sample encode an identical CDR3. The chain is built from TRBV5-1 and TRBJ2-7; D unresolved. There are 12 residues in the CDR3. Trimming removed 2 bases at V and 4 bases at J, with 7 bases between. The germline gives CDR1 SGHRS, CDR2 YFSETQ. CDR3 DNA sequence: TGCGCCAGCAGCTTAGACTTGTACGAGCAGTACTTC. Its protein product is CASSLDLYEQYF.

For this clone: Within the sample, other DNA sequences also encode this same CDR3. The chain combines TRBV19 with TRBJ1-1; 9 bases match TRBD1. Trimming took 5 bases from V and 0 from J; bases not matched to a gene: 1. The CDR3 spans 14 residues. In germline, CDR1 is LNHDA, CDR2 SQIVND (reference sequence). CDR3 sequence (DNA): TGTGCCAGTAGTCGGGACAGGGTGAACACTGAAGCTTTCTTT. This gives the protein CASSRDRVNTEAFF.

This clone was seen only once. The genes are TRBV29-1 and TRBJ2-3; 10 nucleotides align to TRBD2. Germline-derived CDR1 and CDR2 are SQVTM and ANQGSEA. There are 13 residues in the CDR3. Trimming cost V 2 bases and J 6 bases; bases outside gene matches: 2. The CDR3 reads CSVELAGVDTQYF. CDR3 sequence (DNA): TGCAGCGTTGAACTAGCGGGAGTGGATACGCAGTATTTT.

The gene calls are TRBV6-5 and TRBJ1-2; 10 bases are a match to TRBD1. CDR1 is MNHEY, CDR2 SVGAGI, per germline. V lost 6 bases to trimming and J lost 5 bases; unmatched junction nucleotides: 3. There are 13 residues in the CDR3. This CDR3 reads CASRGDRGYGYTF. CDR3 coding DNA: TGTGCCAGCAGGGGGGACAGGGGTTATGGCTACACCTTC.

The V call is TRBV4-3, the J call TRBJ1-5; TRBD1 is a possible D gene (5 bases). The CDR3 has 15 amino acids. V gave up 0 bases and J gave up 6 bases, with 12 bases separating them. Germline V gene lookup returns CDR1 LGHNA and CDR2 YSLEER. The CDR3 DNA reads TGCGCCAGCAGCCAAGAACCGGGGGGAGGTCAGCCCCAGCATTTT. Translated: CASSQEPGGGQPQHF.

The chain links TRBV7-8 to TRBJ2-5, with D perhaps matching TRBD1 (6 bases). Between the trimmed V and J ends, which lost 1 base and 5 bases, there was a span of 14 bases. This CDR3 is built from 15 residues. Germline CDR1 is SGHVS and CDR2 is FQNEAQ. CDR3: CASSLVGAMRETQYF. The CDR3 nucleotides read TGTGCCAGCAGCTTAGTGGGGGCGATGAGGGAGACCCAGTACTTC.

This chain links TRBV2 with TRBJ1-2, with D unresolved. V was cut by 5 bases and J by 0 bases, with 7 bases left in between. The CDR3 has 13 amino acids. CDR1 is SNHLY, CDR2 FYNNEI, per germline. The CDR3 coding sequence is TGTGCCAGCAGTATTACATCTAACTATGGCTACACCTTC. Translated: CASSITSNYGYTF.

The chain carries TRBV7-6 and TRBJ1-3; TRBD1 is a possible D gene (5 bases). The germline gives CDR1 SGHVS, CDR2 FNYEAQ. Trimming removed 6 bases at V and 4 bases at J, with 13 bases between. The CDR3 totals 14 residues. The CDR3 region is CASSPDSAGNTIYF. DNA for the CDR3: TGTGCCAGCAGTCCCGACAGTGCCGGAAACACCATATATTTT. Based on the CDR3 plus reference TRBV7-6 and TRBJ1-3, the full variable domain is GAGVSQSPRYKVTKRGQDVALRCDPISGHVSLYWYRQALGQGPEFLTYFNYEAQQDKSGLPNDRFSAERPEGSISTLTIQRTEQRDSAMYRCASSPDSAGNTIYFGEGSWLTVV.

The chain joins TRBV28 to TRBJ1-6; the match to TRBD1 covers 8 bases. Trimming cost V 2 bases and J 10 bases; bases outside gene matches: 1. CDR3 length: 13 amino acids. CDR1 and CDR2 (germline): MDHEN, SYDVKM. CDR3 loop: CASSLGQGSPLHF. The CDR3, as DNA: TGTGCCAGCAGTTTAGGACAGGGCTCACCCCTCCACTTT.

The J gene is TRBJ2-1, the V gene TRBV5-6; 10 nucleotides line up with TRBD2. V lost 0 bases, J lost 15 bases, and 9 bases stayed unmatched. The CDR3 totals 14 residues. Germline V gene sequence: CDR1 SGHDT, CDR2 YYEEEE. Here the CDR3 DNA reads TGTGCCAGCAGCTTGGGACTAGCGGGTAATATCAGGTTCTTC. Protein product: CASSLGLAGNIRFF.

CDR3 region: CASSLLLQGGGGYTF. In nucleotides, the CDR3 is TGTGCCAGCAGCTTATTGCTTCAGGGGGGAGGTGGCTACACCTTC. The rearrangement joins TRBV5-5 to TRBJ1-2; 7 bases line up with TRBD1. This CDR3 has 15 residues. Germline V gene lookup returns CDR1 SGHKS and CDR2 YYEKEE (reference sequence). V dropped 2 bases and J dropped 7; count of bases not matched to a gene: 11.

The chain employs TRBV4-3 and TRBJ1-3; 9 positions agree with TRBD1. Looked up from germline, CDR1 is LGHNA and CDR2 is YSLEER. The junction had 11 bases not matched to a gene; V was cut back by 4 bases and J by 7 bases. This CDR3 has 16 residues. The CDR3 loop reads CASSPSDRGIGNTIYF. For the CDR3, the DNA is TGCGCCAGCAGCCCGTCCGACAGGGGGATTGGGAACACCATATATTTT.

The chain employs TRBV4-3 and TRBJ2-1; the match to TRBD1 covers 9 bases. J lost 8 bases, V lost 4 bases, and 3 bases had no gene match. Germline V lookup: CDR1 LGHNA, CDR2 YSLEER. The CDR3 consists of 13 residues. The CDR3 nucleotides read TGCGCCAGCAGCCCGGGACAGGGATATGAGCAGTTCTTC. Protein product: CASSPGQGYEQFF.